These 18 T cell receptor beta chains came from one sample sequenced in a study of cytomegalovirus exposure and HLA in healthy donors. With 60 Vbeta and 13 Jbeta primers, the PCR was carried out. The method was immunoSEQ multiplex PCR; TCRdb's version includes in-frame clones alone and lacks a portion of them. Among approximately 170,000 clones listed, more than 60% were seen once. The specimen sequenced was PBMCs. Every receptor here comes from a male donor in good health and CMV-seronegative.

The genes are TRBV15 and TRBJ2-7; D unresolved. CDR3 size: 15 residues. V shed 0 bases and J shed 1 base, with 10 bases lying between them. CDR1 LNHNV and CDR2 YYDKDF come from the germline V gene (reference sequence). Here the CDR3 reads CATSRDESQSYEQYF. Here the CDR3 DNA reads TGTGCCACCAGCAGAGATGAGAGCCAATCCTACGAGCAGTACTTC. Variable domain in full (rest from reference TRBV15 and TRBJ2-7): DAMVIQNPRYQVTQFGKPVTLSCSQTLNHNVMYWYQQKSSQAPKLLFHYYDKDFNNEADTPDNFQSRRPNTSFCFLDIRSPGLGDTAMYLCATSRDESQSYEQYFGPGTRLTVT.

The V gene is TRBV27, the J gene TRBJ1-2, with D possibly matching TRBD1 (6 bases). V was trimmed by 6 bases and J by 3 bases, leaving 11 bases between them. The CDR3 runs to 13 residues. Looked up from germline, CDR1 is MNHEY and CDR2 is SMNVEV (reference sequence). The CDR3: CASRGAVDYGYTF. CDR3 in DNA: TGTGCCAGCAGGGGGGCTGTTGACTATGGCTACACCTTC.

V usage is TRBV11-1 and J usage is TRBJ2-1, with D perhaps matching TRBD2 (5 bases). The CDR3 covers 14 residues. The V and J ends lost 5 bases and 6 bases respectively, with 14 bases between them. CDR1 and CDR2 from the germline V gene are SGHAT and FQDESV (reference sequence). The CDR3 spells CASSQDQRLNEQFF. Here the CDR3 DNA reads TGTGCCAGCAGCCAAGACCAGCGGCTCAATGAGCAGTTCTTC.

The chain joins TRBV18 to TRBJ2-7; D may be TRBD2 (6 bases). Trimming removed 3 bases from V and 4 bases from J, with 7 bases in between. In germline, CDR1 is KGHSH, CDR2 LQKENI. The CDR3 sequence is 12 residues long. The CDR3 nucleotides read TGTGCCAGCTCACCGGGGAGGTACGAGCAGTACTTC. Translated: CASSPGRYEQYF.

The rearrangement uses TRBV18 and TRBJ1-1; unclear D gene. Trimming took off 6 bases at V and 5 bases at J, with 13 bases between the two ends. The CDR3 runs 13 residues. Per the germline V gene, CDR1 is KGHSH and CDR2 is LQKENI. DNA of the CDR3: TGTGCCAGCTCGCTTTGGACGGGGACTGAAGCTTTCTTT. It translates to CASSLWTGTEAFF.

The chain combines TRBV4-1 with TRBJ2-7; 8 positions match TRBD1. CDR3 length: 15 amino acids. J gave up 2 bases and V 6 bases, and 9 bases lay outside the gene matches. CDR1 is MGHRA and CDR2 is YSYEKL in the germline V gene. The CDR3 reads CASSRGTGEAYEQYF. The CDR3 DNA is TGCGCCAGCAGTCGGGGGACAGGCGAAGCCTACGAGCAGTACTTC.

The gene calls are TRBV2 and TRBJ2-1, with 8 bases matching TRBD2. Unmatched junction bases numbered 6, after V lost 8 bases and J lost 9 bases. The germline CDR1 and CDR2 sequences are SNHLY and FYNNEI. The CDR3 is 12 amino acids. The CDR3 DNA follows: TGTGCCAGCGGCCCGGGGGGGCCTGAGCAGTTCTTC. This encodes CASGPGGPEQFF.

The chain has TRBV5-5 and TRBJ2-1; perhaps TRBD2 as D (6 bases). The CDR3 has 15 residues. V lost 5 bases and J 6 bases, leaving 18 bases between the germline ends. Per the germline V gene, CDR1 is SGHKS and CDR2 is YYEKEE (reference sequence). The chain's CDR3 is CASRSRLVLTNEQFF. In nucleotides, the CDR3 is TGTGCCAGCAGGAGTCGACTAGTTTTAACCAATGAGCAGTTCTTC.

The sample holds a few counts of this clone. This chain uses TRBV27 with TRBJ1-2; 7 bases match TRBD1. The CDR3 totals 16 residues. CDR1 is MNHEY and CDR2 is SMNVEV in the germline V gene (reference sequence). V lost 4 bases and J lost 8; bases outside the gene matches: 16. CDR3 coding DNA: TGTGCCAGCAGTTCTGAAAACCGCAGGGGGTCCGGGGGCTACACCTTC. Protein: CASSSENRRGSGGYTF.

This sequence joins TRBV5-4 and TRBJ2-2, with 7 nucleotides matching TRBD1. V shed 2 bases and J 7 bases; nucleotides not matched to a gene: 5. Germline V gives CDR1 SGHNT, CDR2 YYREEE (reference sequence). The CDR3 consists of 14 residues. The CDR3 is CASSFRGSGGELFF. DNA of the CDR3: TGTGCCAGCAGCTTCAGGGGGTCGGGCGGGGAGCTGTTTTTT.

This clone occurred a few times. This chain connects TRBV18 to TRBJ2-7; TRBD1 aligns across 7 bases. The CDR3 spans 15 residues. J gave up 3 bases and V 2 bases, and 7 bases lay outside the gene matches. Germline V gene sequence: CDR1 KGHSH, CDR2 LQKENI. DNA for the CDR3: TGTGCCAGCTCACCAACCACAGGGGATTACTACGAGCAGTACTTC. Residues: CASSPTTGDYYEQYF.

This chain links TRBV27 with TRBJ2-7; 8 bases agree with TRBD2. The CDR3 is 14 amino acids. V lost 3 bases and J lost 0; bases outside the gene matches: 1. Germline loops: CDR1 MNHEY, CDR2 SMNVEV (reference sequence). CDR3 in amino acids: CASSFREGSYEQYF. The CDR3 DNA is TGTGCCAGCAGTTTCCGGGAGGGCTCCTACGAGCAGTACTTC.

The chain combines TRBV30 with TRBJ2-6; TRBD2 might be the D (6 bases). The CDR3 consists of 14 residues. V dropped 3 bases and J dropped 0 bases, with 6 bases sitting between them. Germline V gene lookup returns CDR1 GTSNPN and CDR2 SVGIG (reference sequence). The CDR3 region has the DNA TGTGCCTGGAGCGGGAGCTCTGGGGCCAACGTCCTGACTTTC. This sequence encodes CAWSGSSGANVLTF.

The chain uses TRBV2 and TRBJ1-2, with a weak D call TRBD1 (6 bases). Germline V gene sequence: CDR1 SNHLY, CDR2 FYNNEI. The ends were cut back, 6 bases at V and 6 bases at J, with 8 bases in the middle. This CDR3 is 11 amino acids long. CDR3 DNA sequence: TGTGCCAGCAGCAACAGGGATGGCTACACCTTC. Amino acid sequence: CASSNRDGYTF. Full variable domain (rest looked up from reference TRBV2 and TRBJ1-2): EPEVTQTPSHQVTQMGQEVILRCVPISNHLYFYWYRQILGQKVEFLVSFYNNEISEKSEIFDDQFSVERPDGSNFTLKIRSTKLEDSAMYFCASSNRDGYTFGSGTRLTVV.

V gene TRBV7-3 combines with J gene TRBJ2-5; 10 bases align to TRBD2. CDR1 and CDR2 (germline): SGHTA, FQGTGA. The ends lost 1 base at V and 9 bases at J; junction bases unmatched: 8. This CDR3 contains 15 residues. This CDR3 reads CASSLSLAGVGAQYF. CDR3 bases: TGTGCCAGCAGCTTAAGCCTAGCGGGAGTAGGGGCCCAGTACTTC.

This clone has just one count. CDR3 DNA sequence: TGTGCCAGCAGCTTCGGCAGGGTGGGGTTCCGGCGCCACGAGCAGTACTTC. Encoded protein: CASSFGRVGFRRHEQYF. This chain uses TRBV5-5 with TRBJ2-7; maybe TRBD1 (5 bases). Germline V gene lookup returns CDR1 SGHKS and CDR2 YYEKEE (reference sequence). V lost 2 bases and J 5 bases, leaving 23 bases between the germline ends. This CDR3 is built from 17 residues.

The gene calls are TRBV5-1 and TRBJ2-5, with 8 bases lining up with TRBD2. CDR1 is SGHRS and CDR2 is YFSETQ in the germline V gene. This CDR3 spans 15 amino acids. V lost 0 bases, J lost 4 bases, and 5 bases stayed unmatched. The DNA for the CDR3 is TGCGCCAGCAGCTTGGCCAGCGGGAGAGTAGAGACCCAGTACTTC. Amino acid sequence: CASSLASGRVETQYF.

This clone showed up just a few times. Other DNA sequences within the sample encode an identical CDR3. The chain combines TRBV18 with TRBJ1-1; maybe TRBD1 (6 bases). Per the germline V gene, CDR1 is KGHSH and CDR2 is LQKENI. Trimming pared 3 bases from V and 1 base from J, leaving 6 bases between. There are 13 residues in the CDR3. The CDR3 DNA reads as TGTGCCAGCTCACCGGGACAGAACACTGAAGCTTTCTTT. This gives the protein CASSPGQNTEAFF.